Each of the 8 T cell receptor beta chains below was sequenced from the same sample in a study of early T cells in non-severe SARS-CoV-2 infection. TCRdb re-derived calls from the 5' RACE reads in MiXCR, one entry per CDR3 protein. The repertoire holds 45,000 to 55,000 distinct CDR3 sequences, about 9.2% seen once, with roughly 8% in the top ten. The source material was whole blood. Source of these receptors: an adult who was a healthcare worker with PCR-confirmed SARS-CoV-2 infection or an uninfected control (not recorded which).

There are many counts of this clonotype. The chain recombines TRBV18 with TRBJ1-1, with a possible D match to TRBD1 (6 bases). CDR1 is KGHSH and CDR2 is LQKENI in the germline V gene. The CDR3 is 13 residues long. With 1 base removed from V and 7 bases from J, the gap between germline ends came to 10 bases. CDR3 sequence reads: CASSPLGQIEAFF. DNA of the CDR3: TGTGCCAGCTCACCACTAGGACAGATTGAAGCTTTCTTT. Supplemented by reference TRBV18 and TRBJ1-1, the full variable domain reads NAGVMQNPRHLVRRRGQEARLRCSPMKGHSHVYWYRQLPEEGLKFMVYLQKENIIDESGMPKERFSAEFPKEGPSILRIQQVVRGDSAAYFCASSPLGQIEAFFGQGTRLTVV.

The rearrangement uses TRBV2 and TRBJ1-4; tentative D call: TRBD1 (5 bases). The V gene's germline CDR1 is SNHLY and CDR2 FYNNEI. The V gene lost 7 bases and the J gene lost 2 bases, with 11 bases spanning the gap. This CDR3 region has 14 residues. CDR3 protein: CASTSGTTNEKLFF. The CDR3 DNA follows: TGTGCCAGCACTTCCGGGACCACTAATGAAAAACTGTTTTTT. The entire variable domain, with the rest obtained from reference TRBV2 and TRBJ1-4, is as follows: EPEVTQTPSHQVTQMGQEVILRCVPISNHLYFYWYRQILGQKVEFLVSFYNNEISEKSEIFDDQFSVERPDGSNFTLKIRSTKLEDSAMYFCASTSGTTNEKLFFGSGTQLSVL.

This clonotype was counted ten times or more. The chain is built from TRBV6-4 and TRBJ1-1; TRBD1 matches 9 bases. This CDR3 region has 15 residues. With 3 bases clipped from V and 5 bases from J, the junction kept 7 bases outside the gene matches. CDR1 is MRHNA, CDR2 SNTAGT, per germline. CDR3 DNA sequence: TGTGCCAGCAGTGAGAACAGGGGGCTGTGGACTGAAGCTTTCTTT. Translating gives CASSENRGLWTEAFF.

This clonotype was counted between two and nine times. The chain's CDR3 is CASSYGAATKYF. The CDR3, as DNA: TGTGCCAGCAGTTACGGAGCGGCAACAAAGTATTTT. The gene calls are TRBV6-2 or TRBV6-3 and TRBJ2-3; D might be TRBD2 (5 bases). Germline V lookup: CDR1 MNHEY, CDR2 SVGEGT. The CDR3 length is 12 residues. V was clipped by 2 bases and J by 13 bases, with 13 bases between them.

V gene TRBV4-2 combines with J gene TRBJ2-3; 8 bases map to TRBD2. Looked up from germline, CDR1 is LGHNA and CDR2 is YNFKEQ. The CDR3 has 18 amino acids. V gave up 4 bases and J gave up 0 bases; unmatched junction bases: 12. In DNA form, the CDR3 reads TGTGCCAGCAGCCCCTTACACGCTAGCGGGCCGAGCACAGATACGCAGTATTTT. It encodes CASSPLHASGPSTDTQYF.

This clonotype has at least ten counts. The chain combines TRBV11-1 with TRBJ2-7; a weak D match, TRBD1 (6 bases). V dropped 3 bases and J dropped 2 bases, with 14 bases sitting between them. The CDR3 is 15 residues long. Germline lookup yields CDR1 SGHAT and CDR2 FQDESV (reference sequence). The CDR3 nucleotides read TGTGCCAGCAGCTTCCTTCCTACAGGGACCTACGAGCAGTACTTC. This sequence encodes CASSFLPTGTYEQYF.

This clonotype was recorded a few times. The gene calls are TRBV2 and TRBJ1-5; D not certain. The germline gives CDR1 SNHLY, CDR2 FYNNEI. This CDR3 region has 14 residues. The V end lost 1 base, the J end lost 5 bases, and 9 bases lay between the germline ends. In nucleotides, the CDR3 is TGTGCCAGCAGTGAAGATGACACCTATCAGCCCCAGCATTTT. Translating it yields CASSEDDTYQPQHF. Based on the CDR3 plus reference TRBV2 and TRBJ1-5, the full variable domain is EPEVTQTPSHQVTQMGQEVILRCVPISNHLYFYWYRQILGQKVEFLVSFYNNEISEKSEIFDDQFSVERPDGSNFTLKIRSTKLEDSAMYFCASSEDDTYQPQHFGDGTRLSIL.

Only a few counts were recorded for this clonotype. The chain combines TRBV29-1 with TRBJ1-3; D ambiguous. The CDR3 loop spans 11 amino acids. Trimming removed 3 bases from V and 0 bases from J, with 0 bases in between. Germline CDR1 SQVTM, CDR2 ANQGSEA. CDR3 sequence reads: CSVDSGNTIYF. In DNA form, the CDR3 reads TGCAGCGTTGACTCTGGAAACACCATATATTTT.